This TCR beta chain appears in the sequencing data of a study of Graves' ophthalmopathy and Graves' hyperthyroidism. This clonotype was counted ten times or more. Amplifying from RNA transcripts, the study obtained TCR beta CDR3 regions. HTBI-primed first-round RT-PCR preceded second-round multiplex PCR. TCRdb passed the multiplex PCR reads through MiXCR, listing each CDR3 protein once. This sample has over a million distinct CDR3 sequences, with about 38% found just once. CDR1 and CDR2 from the germline V gene are WSHSY and SAAADI. The V gene lost 7 bases and the J gene lost 0 bases, with 6 bases spanning the gap. The CDR3 extends over 12 amino acids.

This TCR derives from an adult man with Graves' hyperthyroidism. The rearrangement joins TRBV10-2 to TRBJ1-1; D remains unclear. The specimen sequenced was peripheral blood or thyroid tissue (not recorded which). The chain's CDR3 is CASNRMNTEAFF. CDR3 nucleotides: TGCGCCAGCAACCGAATGAACACTGAAGCTTTCTTT.